This is a list of T cell receptor beta chains from one sample in a study of post-analysis software for immune sequencing data. MiXCR, applied by TCRdb to the PCR reads, yields one record per CDR3 protein. Of hundreds of thousands of distinct CDR3 sequences listed, roughly two fifths were seen once; the top ten hold under 2%. Sequencing was done on a sample of blood. The receptors were gathered from a girl between 10 and 17 years old with multiple sclerosis. Each CDR3 is given with its conserved first and last residue. D genes are given only for firm matches. Rows give clone size only sometimes, using once, few, many, or a class for an expanded clone.

V	D	size	J	DNA	CDR3
TRBV7-9	NA	NA	TRBJ2-1	TGTGCCAGCAGCTCGGACATCTACAATGAGCAGTTCTTC	CASSSDIYNEQFF
TRBV27	NA	NA	TRBJ1-4	TGTGCCAGCAGGACCAACACGGCTAATGAAAAACTGTTTTTT	CASRTNTANEKLFF
TRBV4-1	TRBD2	NA	TRBJ2-1	TGCGCCAGCAGCCAAGTCGGACTAGCGGACAATGAGCAGTTCTTC	CASSQVGLADNEQFF
TRBV4-1	TRBD1	NA	TRBJ2-1	TGCGCCAGCAGCCTTCCTCGGGGACAGGGATACAATGAGCAGTTCTTC	CASSLPRGQGYNEQFF
TRBV29-1	NA	few	TRBJ1-2	TGCAGCGTTCAAAGGCAGACTCCTAACTATGGCTACACCTTC	CSVQRQTPNYGYTF
TRBV20-1	TRBD1	NA	TRBJ1-6	TGCAGTGCTAAAACAGGGGACTATAATTCACCCCTCCACTTT	CSAKTGDYNSPLHF
TRBV4-1	NA	NA	TRBJ2-5	TGCGCCAGCAGCCAAGATGGAGGCCGACAAGAGACCCAGTACTTC	CASSQDGGRQETQYF
TRBV4-1	NA	NA	TRBJ1-2	TGCGCCAGCAGCCAAAGTCCGGGGGGGTATGGCTACACCTTC	CASSQSPGGYGYTF
TRBV6-5	NA	few	TRBJ2-7	TGTGCCAGCACGGGAGTCTACGAGCAGTACTTC	CASTGVYEQYF
TRBV4-1	NA	few	TRBJ2-7	TGCGCCAGCAGCCAAGATCAACGGTCCTACGAGCAGTACTTC	CASSQDQRSYEQYF
TRBV4-1	TRBD2	NA	TRBJ2-7	TGCGCCAGCAGCCAAGGGCCCGGGACTAGACGCTACGAGCAGTACTTC	CASSQGPGTRRYEQYF
TRBV10-2	TRBD2	NA	TRBJ2-1	TGCGCCAGCACTGCGGGAGGCAATGAGCAGTTCTTC	CASTAGGNEQFF
TRBV5-4	NA	NA	TRBJ2-5	TGTGCCAGCCTTGCGAGGGGGGAAAACCAAGAGACCCAGTACTTC	CASLARGENQETQYF
TRBV12-3/TRBV12-4	NA	few	TRBJ2-1	TGTGCCAGCAGTTTCTTCGGGTCGGTGGCCGGGGGCAGGGACAATGAGCAGTTCTTC	CASSFFGSVAGGRDNEQFF
TRBV5-1	TRBD1	NA	TRBJ2-3	TGCGCCAGCAGCCGCGGACAGGGGGCGAGGTCGGATACGCAGTATTTT	CASSRGQGARSDTQYF
TRBV6-5	TRBD1	NA	TRBJ2-1	TGTGCCAGCAGTCCGACAGGGACCAATGAGCAGTTCTTC	CASSPTGTNEQFF
TRBV20-1	NA	few	TRBJ2-3	TGCAGTGCTAGAGTACGGCTAAGCACAGATACGCAGTATTTT	CSARVRLSTDTQYF
TRBV20-1	TRBD1	NA	TRBJ2-6	TGCAGTGCTACAGGGGGCGTGATGAAAGATGGGGCCAACGTCCTGACTTTC	CSATGGVMKDGANVLTF
TRBV3-1	TRBD1	few	TRBJ2-1	TGTGCCAGCAGCCAAGAATACAGGGGGTTGTTCTTC	CASSQEYRGLFF
TRBV7-9	TRBD1	NA	TRBJ2-4	TGTGCCAGCAGCCTGACAGGGCTTGGAAACATTCAGTACTTC	CASSLTGLGNIQYF
TRBV12-3/TRBV12-4	TRBD1	NA	TRBJ2-7	TGTGCCAGCAGTTGGTCAGGGGGTTTTTACGAGCAGTACTTC	CASSWSGGFYEQYF
TRBV7-2	NA	NA	TRBJ1-5	TGTGCCAGCAGCTTACAGGTCGGGAGCAATCAGCCCCAGCATTTT	CASSLQVGSNQPQHF
TRBV24-1	NA	NA	TRBJ1-2	TGTGCCACCAGTGATGCCCAACCGGGGGACTATGGCTACACCTTC	CATSDAQPGDYGYTF
TRBV29-1	TRBD2	NA	TRBJ2-1	TGCAGCGTTGACCGGGAGGGCCTCTACAATGAGCAGTTCTTC	CSVDREGLYNEQFF
TRBV20-1	TRBD1	few	TRBJ1-2	TGCAGTGCTTACAGGGGGCGGAGCTATGGCTACACCTTC	CSAYRGRSYGYTF
TRBV6-1	NA	few	TRBJ2-5	TGTGCCAGCAGTGAAGCTTTAGGAGGACTTCAAGAGACCCAGTACTTC	CASSEALGGLQETQYF
TRBV29-1	NA	few	TRBJ1-4	TGCAGCGGAACCCTCAGAGGGGAAAAACTGTTTTTT	CSGTLRGEKLFF
TRBV12-3/TRBV12-4	TRBD1	NA	TRBJ1-2	TGTGCCAGCAGTTTTGCAGGGGGCATTGGTTATGGCTACACCTTC	CASSFAGGIGYGYTF
TRBV29-1	NA	NA	TRBJ2-7	TGCAGCGTTGAAGAGGACGGGGGGCCCGCCTACGAGCAGTACTTC	CSVEEDGGPAYEQYF
TRBV28	NA	few	TRBJ2-1	TGTGCCAGCAGTTTCCCTAGCCGAGAGACCCAGTTCTTC	CASSFPSRETQFF
TRBV5-1	NA	NA	TRBJ2-7	TGCGCCAGCAGCGGGACCGGGGCAGGCTACGAGCAGTACTTC	CASSGTGAGYEQYF